The present TCR beta chain was sequenced within a study of shared clonotypes between healthy human individuals. Measured with immunoSEQ multiplex PCR; TCRdb has only the in-frame clones, and not every one. The sample includes about 1.5 million clones, around 98% seen only once; the top ten take approximately 0.44%. To note about this clone: Other DNA sequences from this sample encode an identical CDR3 as well.

This TCR derives from a young man in good health. The specimen sequenced was naive CD4+ T cells sorted from blood. Subset defined: CD45RA+ positively selected.

CDR3 nucleotides: TGTGCCAGCAGCTTAGAGGGCGGGAACACCGGGGAGCTGTTTTTT. As protein: CASSLEGGNTGELFF. The chain couples TRBV11-3 to TRBJ2-2, with D unresolved. Trimming removed 0 bases at V and 1 base at J, with 6 bases between. The CDR3 sequence is 15 residues long. The germline gives CDR1 SGHNT, CDR2 YENEEA.